The 11 T cell receptor beta chains below come from one sample, sequenced in a study of OX40 agonist ivuxolimab in advanced cancers. Assay used: immunoSEQ multiplex PCR; TCRdb lists only in-frame clones, some missing. The table shows about 68,000 clones, with approximately 90% occurring only once. This specimen was CD4+ or CD8+ T cells sorted from blood, taken in a trial of the OX40 agonist ivuxolimab. These receptors originate from an adult with an advanced solid tumor such as melanoma, head and neck, liver or kidney cancer.

The chain combines TRBV27 with TRBJ1-3; D gene uncertain. This CDR3 has 14 amino acids. CDR1 is MNHEY and CDR2 is SMNVEV in the germline V gene (reference sequence). Trimming left V 6 bases short and J 3 bases short, with 12 bases between. The CDR3 DNA follows: TGTGCCAGCAGCTTAGCGGGATATGGAAACACCATATATTTT. Protein sequence: CASSLAGYGNTIYF.

This chain links TRBV19 with TRBJ2-3; D gene uncertain. The CDR3 has 13 amino acids. Germline lookup yields CDR1 LNHDA and CDR2 SQIVND (reference sequence). The V and J ends lost 5 bases and 9 bases respectively, with 15 bases between them. CDR3 amino acids: CASSPRLTETQYF. The CDR3 region has the DNA TGTGCCAGTAGTCCCCGACTCACGGAGACGCAGTATTTT.

V gene TRBV11-2 combines with J gene TRBJ2-7; 15 bases are a match to TRBD2. This CDR3 has 19 residues. V shed 4 bases, J shed 0 bases, and the junction held 10 bases outside the gene matches. Germline loops: CDR1 SGHAT, CDR2 FQNNGV. The CDR3 sequence is CASSYSGLAGGPGSYEQYF. DNA for the CDR3: TGTGCCAGCAGCTACTCTGGACTAGCGGGAGGGCCGGGCTCCTACGAGCAGTACTTC.

The rearrangement joins TRBV11-2 to TRBJ2-7, with 9 bases aligning to TRBD1. V lost 5 bases, J lost 3 bases, and 5 bases stayed unmatched. The CDR3 consists of 14 residues. Germline CDR1 SGHAT, CDR2 FQNNGV. CDR3 DNA sequence: TGTGCCAGCAGCCGAGGACAGGGGTTCTACGAGCAGTACTTC. Translation gives CASSRGQGFYEQYF.

The chain links TRBV6-4 to TRBJ1-2, with D hard to call. The V gene's germline CDR1 is MRHNA and CDR2 SNTAGT. This CDR3 has 13 amino acids. V lost 5 bases to trimming and J lost 7 bases, with 14 bases between them. This CDR3 is CASSREISSGYTF. The CDR3 region has the DNA TGTGCCAGCAGTCGGGAGATTAGCTCTGGCTACACCTTC.

This sequence joins TRBV5-6 and TRBJ2-1; TRBD2 matches 10 bases. The CDR3 is 15 amino acids. Per germline, CDR1 SGHDT and CDR2 YYEEEE. V dropped 2 bases and J dropped 4; count of bases not matched to a gene: 3. CDR3 residues: CASSFRTSGYNEQFF. CDR3 coding DNA: TGTGCCAGCAGCTTTAGGACTAGCGGATACAATGAGCAGTTCTTC.

V usage is TRBV27 and J usage is TRBJ2-7, with 9 bases lining up with TRBD2. Germline CDR1 reads MNHEY; CDR2 reads SMNVEV (reference sequence). This CDR3 spans 15 amino acids. The ends lost 6 bases at V and 3 bases at J; junction bases unmatched: 9. Here the CDR3 DNA reads TGTGCCAGCAGCCCCCTAGCGGGAAAGTTCTACGAGCAGTACTTC. It yields the protein CASSPLAGKFYEQYF.

The V gene is TRBV7-3, the J gene TRBJ2-2; D is uncertain. The CDR3 sequence is 14 residues long. The ends were cut back, 0 bases at V and 6 bases at J, with 8 bases in the middle. Germline CDR1 is SGHTA and CDR2 is FQGTGA. CDR3 DNA sequence: TGTGCCAGCAGCTTAACCAGAGGTGCCGGGGAGCTGTTTTTT. This translates into CASSLTRGAGELFF.

The V and J genes are TRBV18 and TRBJ2-2; no clear D. The CDR3 is 13 residues long. CDR1 is KGHSH, CDR2 LQKENI, per germline. V lost 2 bases, J lost 4 bases, and 5 bases lay in between. The CDR3 sequence is CASSPISTGELFF. The DNA of the CDR3 is TGTGCCAGCTCACCAATATCCACCGGGGAGCTGTTTTTT.

The V and J genes are TRBV5-6 and TRBJ1-5; 8 bases align to TRBD1. This CDR3 has 14 residues. J lost 5 bases, V lost 2 bases, and 3 bases had no gene match. CDR1 is SGHDT and CDR2 is YYEEEE in the germline V gene. Here the CDR3 DNA reads TGTGCCAGCAGCTTCAGGGGGCGCGATCAGCCCCAGCATTTT. This encodes CASSFRGRDQPQHF.

J is TRBJ1-3 and V is TRBV5-1, with D maybe TRBD1 (5 bases). With 0 bases removed from V and 2 bases from J, the gap between germline ends came to 6 bases. The CDR3 consists of 14 residues. CDR1 is SGHRS and CDR2 is YFSETQ in the germline V gene. This CDR3 reads CASSLGGAGNTIYF. In DNA form, the CDR3 reads TGCGCCAGCAGCTTGGGAGGGGCTGGAAACACCATATATTTT. Supplemented by reference TRBV5-1 and TRBJ1-3, the full variable domain reads KAGVTQTPRYLIKTRGQQVTLSCSPISGHRSVSWYQQTPGQGLQFLFEYFSETQRNKGNFPGRFSGRQFSNSRSEMNVSTLELGDSALYLCASSLGGAGNTIYFGEGSWLTVV.